The clone carrying this TCR beta chain was counted at least ten times. Its antigen remains unknown. The data derive from a study of T-cell reconstitution after alpha-beta-depleted transplantation in children. Trimming took 0 bases from V and 2 from J, leaving 9 bases between them. CDR3 length: 14 residues. In germline, CDR1 is SGHRS, CDR2 YFSETQ. The study, taken as a whole, reports: By about two months after transplant, alpha-beta T cells reportedly arose from several hundred graft clones that had expanded.

Preparation of the TCRbeta library was carried out with unique molecular identifiers. MiXCR, run by TCRdb on the PCR reads, gives a single entry per CDR3 protein. Seen here are 220,000 or so distinct CDR3 sequences, approximately 8% observed once, and the top ten hold almost 6.5%. Sequenced here: PBMCs, mostly from graft donor cells, sampled 180 days after TCRalphabeta/CD19-depleted stem cell transplant. This TCR was sampled from a male patient aged 10 to 17 who had a stem cell transplant for acute lymphoblastic leukemia, so the T cells may come from the graft donor. The chain couples TRBV5-1 to TRBJ2-7; no reliable D call. CDR3 sequence: CASSLDSTTYEQYF. CDR3 sequence (DNA): TGCGCCAGCAGCTTGGACAGCACTACCTACGAGCAGTACTTC.